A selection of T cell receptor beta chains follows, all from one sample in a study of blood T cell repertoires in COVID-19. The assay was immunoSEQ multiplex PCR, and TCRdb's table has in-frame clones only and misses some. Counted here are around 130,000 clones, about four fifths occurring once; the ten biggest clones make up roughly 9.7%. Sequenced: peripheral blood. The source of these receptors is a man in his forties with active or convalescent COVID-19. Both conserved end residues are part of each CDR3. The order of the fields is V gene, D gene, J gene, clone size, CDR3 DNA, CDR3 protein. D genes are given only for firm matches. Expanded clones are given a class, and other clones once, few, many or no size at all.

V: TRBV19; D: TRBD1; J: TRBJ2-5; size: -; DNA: TGTGCCAGTAGGAAACAGGGGGCCCCTCCCCAAGAGACCCAGTACTTC; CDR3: CASRKQGAPPQETQYF
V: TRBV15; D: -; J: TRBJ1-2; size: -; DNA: TGTGCCACCAGCAGAGATGAGACAGTCTATGGGGGCTACACCTTC; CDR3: CATSRDETVYGGYTF
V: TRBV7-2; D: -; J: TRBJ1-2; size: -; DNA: TGTGCCAGCAGCTTAGGGCCTTCGGGGGGGGCCGGCTATGGCTACACCTTC; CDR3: CASSLGPSGGAGYGYTF
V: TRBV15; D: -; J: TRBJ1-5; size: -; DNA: TGTGCCACCAGCAGAGAAATGGGGAGGGGACAGCCCCAGCATTTT; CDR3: CATSREMGRGQPQHF
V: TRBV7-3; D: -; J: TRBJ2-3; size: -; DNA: TGTGCCAGCAGCGGCGGGACTAGCACAGATACGCAGTATTTT; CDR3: CASSGGTSTDTQYF
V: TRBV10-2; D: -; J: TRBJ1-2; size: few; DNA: TGCGCCAGCCTACCCCGCGGGGGAAGAGACTATGGCTACACCTTC; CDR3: CASLPRGGRDYGYTF
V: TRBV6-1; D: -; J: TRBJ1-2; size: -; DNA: TGTGCCAGCAGTGAACTGCAGGGTCCAATGGGCTACACCTTC; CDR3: CASSELQGPMGYTF
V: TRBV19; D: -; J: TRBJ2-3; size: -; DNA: TGTGCCAGTAGTACTTCTTCAGATACGCAGTATTTT; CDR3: CASSTSSDTQYF
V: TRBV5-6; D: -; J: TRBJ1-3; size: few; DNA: TGTGCCAGCAGCCGGGACACCTCTCCCTCTGGAAACACCATATATTTT; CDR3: CASSRDTSPSGNTIYF
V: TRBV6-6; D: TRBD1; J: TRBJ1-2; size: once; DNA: TGTGCCAGCAGTTATCAAGACAGGGACGGCTACACCTTC; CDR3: CASSYQDRDGYTF
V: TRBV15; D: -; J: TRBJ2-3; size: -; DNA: TGTGCCACCAGCCTCATTAGACAGGGCACAGATACGCAGTATTTT; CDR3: CATSLIRQGTDTQYF
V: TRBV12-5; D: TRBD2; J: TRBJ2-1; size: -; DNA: TGTGCTAGTGGTTTGGTACTAGCGGGGGGAGAGCAGTTCTTC; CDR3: CASGLVLAGGEQFF
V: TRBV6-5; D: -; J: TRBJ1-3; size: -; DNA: TGTGCCAGCAGCTCAGACAGTTCTTCTGGAAACACCATATATTTT; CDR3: CASSSDSSSGNTIYF
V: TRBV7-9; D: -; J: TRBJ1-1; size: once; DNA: TGTGCCAGCAGCTTAGAAGGGGTGAACACTGAAGCTTTCTTT; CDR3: CASSLEGVNTEAFF
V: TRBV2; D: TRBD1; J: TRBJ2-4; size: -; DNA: TGTGCCAGCAGAGACGGACAGGGGAGTAACGCCATTCAGTACTTC; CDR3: CASRDGQGSNAIQYF
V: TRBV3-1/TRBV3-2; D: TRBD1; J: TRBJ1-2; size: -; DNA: TGTGCCAGCAGCGCTTGGACAGGGGGAGCTACCAACTATGGCTACACCTTC; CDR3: CASSAWTGGATNYGYTF
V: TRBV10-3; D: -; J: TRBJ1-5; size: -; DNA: TGTGCCATCAGTGGACAGGACATCTATCAGCCCCAGCATTTT; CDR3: CAISGQDIYQPQHF
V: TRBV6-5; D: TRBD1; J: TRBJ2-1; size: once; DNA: TGTGCCAGCAGCAGACAGGGCGGTGACAATGAGCAGTTCTTC; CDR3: CASSRQGGDNEQFF
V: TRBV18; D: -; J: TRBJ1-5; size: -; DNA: TGTGCCAGCTCACCGACCGGGGTGGCTCAGCCCCAGCATTTT; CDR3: CASSPTGVAQPQHF
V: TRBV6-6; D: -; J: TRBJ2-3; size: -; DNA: TGTGCCAGCAGTCCAGGGGTAATAGATACGCAGTATTTT; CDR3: CASSPGVIDTQYF
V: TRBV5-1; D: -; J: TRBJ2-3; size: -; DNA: TGCGCCAGCAGCTTGGCCGTCGGGAAGGACACAGATACGCAGTATTTT; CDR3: CASSLAVGKDTDTQYF
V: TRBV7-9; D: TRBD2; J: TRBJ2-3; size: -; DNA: TGTGCCAGCAGCCGAGCACTAGCGGGGACAGTCCCCACAGATACGCAGTATTTT; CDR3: CASSRALAGTVPTDTQYF
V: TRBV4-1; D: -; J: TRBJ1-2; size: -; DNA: TGCGCCAGCAGCCAACGGGAAGGGTATGGCTACACCTTC; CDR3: CASSQREGYGYTF
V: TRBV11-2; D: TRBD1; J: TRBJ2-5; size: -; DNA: TGTGCCAGCAGCTCACAGGGGGCTAAGGGAGAGACCCAGTACTTC; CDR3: CASSSQGAKGETQYF
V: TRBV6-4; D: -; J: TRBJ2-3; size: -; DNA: TGTGCCAGCAGTGACTCGACGCGGAGCGCAGATACGCAGTATTTT; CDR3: CASSDSTRSADTQYF
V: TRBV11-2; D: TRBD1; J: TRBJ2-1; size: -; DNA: TGTGCCAGCAGCCGGGACAGGGGGCTGAATGAGCAGTTCTTC; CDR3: CASSRDRGLNEQFF
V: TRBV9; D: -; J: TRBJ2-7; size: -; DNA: TGTGCCAGCAGCGTAGACCCCGGGCAAGGAGGGGGCTATATCGGCGAGCAGTACTTC; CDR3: CASSVDPGQGGGYIGEQYF